The entry below gives a single T cell receptor beta chain sequence along with its context. Its antigen is currently unknown. This record belongs to a study of molecular identifiers for immune sequencing clone quantification. Whole-study context: Five aliquots were made in replicates from the RNA of about 20,000 or 100,000 naive CD8 cells, and four were sequenced. Overall study findings and caveats: Clones above 20 RNA copies contained over 97% of effector molecules but under 1% of naive ones.

TCRdb re-analysed the PCR reads in MiXCR, keeping a single row per CDR3 protein. In the table there are around 470,000 distinct CDR3 sequences, 25% of which are singletons. Per germline, CDR1 SGHTA and CDR2 FQGNSA. Trimming took 4 bases from V and 5 from J, leaving 18 bases between them. The CDR3 extends over 15 amino acids. The source material was naive CD8+ T cells from blood, with Jurkat cell RNA spiked in. Noted subset: FACS-sorted CD8+CD4-CCR7+CD45RA+ naive T cells. This sequence was found in a human donor in good health. Some libraries in this study had Jurkat cell RNA spiked in. V and J are TRBV7-2 and TRBJ2-7; D is perhaps TRBD2 (6 bases). CDR3 region: CASSSHGGIQDEQYF. CDR3 DNA: TGTGCCAGCAGCTCCCACGGGGGTATTCAAGACGAGCAGTACTTC.